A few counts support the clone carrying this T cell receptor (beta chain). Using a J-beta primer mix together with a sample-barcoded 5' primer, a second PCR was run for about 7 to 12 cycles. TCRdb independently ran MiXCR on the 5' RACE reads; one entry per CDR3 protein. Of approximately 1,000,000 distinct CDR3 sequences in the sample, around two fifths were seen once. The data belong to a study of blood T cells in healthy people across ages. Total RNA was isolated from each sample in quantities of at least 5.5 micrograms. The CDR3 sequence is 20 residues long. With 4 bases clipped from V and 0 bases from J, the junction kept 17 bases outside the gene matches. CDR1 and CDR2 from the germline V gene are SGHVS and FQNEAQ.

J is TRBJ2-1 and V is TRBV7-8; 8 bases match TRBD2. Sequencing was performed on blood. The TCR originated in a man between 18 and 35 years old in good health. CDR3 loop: CASSWGMGRGALSSYNEQFF. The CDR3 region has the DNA TGTGCCAGCAGCTGGGGGATGGGGCGGGGGGCCTTAAGCTCCTACAATGAGCAGTTCTTC.